A selection of T cell receptor beta chains follows, all from one sample in a study of Graves' ophthalmopathy and Graves' hyperthyroidism. Each CDR3 protein is one row after TCRdb ran MiXCR on the multiplex PCR reads. The data contain some 1.1 million distinct CDR3 sequences, about 35% of them singletons. Sequencing used peripheral blood or thyroid tissue (not recorded which). These receptors all come from an adult man with Graves' hyperthyroidism. The CDR3 runs from the conserved cysteine through the conserved F or W. A D gene is named only where the DNA matches it firmly. Some rows mark clone size as missing; the rest say once, few, many or name a class of expanded clone.

V gene,clone size,J gene,D gene,CDR3 protein,CDR3 DNA
TRBV9,many,TRBJ1-1,.,CASTEASGTEAFF,TGTGCCAGCACCGAGGCCTCGGGCACTGAAGCTTTCTTT
TRBV7-2,.,TRBJ2-4,.,CASSLVGGMAKNIQYF,TGTGCCAGCAGCTTAGTAGGCGGGATGGCCAAAAACATTCAGTACTTC
TRBV10-3,few,TRBJ1-6,TRBD1,CAIRSGTGNNSPLHF,TGTGCCATCAGATCCGGGACAGGGAATAATTCACCCCTCCACTTT
TRBV27,few,TRBJ2-5,TRBD1,CASRPAGTGLYF,TGTGCCAGCAGACCCGCCGGGACAGGGCTTTACTTC
TRBV12-3/TRBV12-4,many,TRBJ2-5,.,CASSSRWLTETQYF,TGTGCCAGCAGTTCGAGGTGGTTGACGGAGACCCAGTACTTC
TRBV29-1,.,TRBJ2-7,TRBD2,CSVGAGTRRGEQYF,TGCAGCGTTGGGGCAGGGACTAGGCGAGGCGAGCAGTACTTC
TRBV24-1,few,TRBJ2-2,.,CATSDVGHGELFF,TGTGCCACCAGTGATGTGGGCCACGGGGAGCTGTTTTTT
TRBV2,many,TRBJ1-5,.,CASEDGQTNQPQHF,TGTGCCAGCGAAGATGGACAGACAAATCAGCCCCAGCATTTT
TRBV10-2,few,TRBJ1-4,TRBD1,CASSGGQSNEKLFF,TGCGCCAGCAGTGGGGGACAGTCTAATGAAAAACTGTTTTTT
TRBV15,.,TRBJ1-2,.,CATSDRSGSDGYTF,TGTGCCACCAGTGATCGGTCAGGGTCGGATGGCTACACCTTC
TRBV5-5,few,TRBJ2-2,.,CASTPGPGELFF,TGTGCCAGCACCCCCGGGCCCGGGGAGCTGTTTTTT
TRBV29-1,many,TRBJ1-3,.,CSVEVGNSGNTIYF,TGCAGCGTTGAAGTGGGGAACTCTGGAAACACCATATATTTT
TRBV14,many,TRBJ2-5,.,CASSGDSEETQYF,TGTGCCAGCAGCGGTGACTCCGAAGAGACCCAGTACTTC
TRBV29-1,many,TRBJ1-2,.,CSVDREGYGYTF,TGCAGCGTTGACAGGGAAGGTTATGGCTACACCTTC
TRBV6-1,.,TRBJ2-5,TRBD1,CASRETGTGGRRETQYF,TGTGCCAGCAGGGAAACCGGGACAGGGGGACGAAGGGAGACCCAGTACTTC
TRBV19,.,TRBJ2-7,.,CASSIGSDSYEQYF,TGTGCCAGTAGTATAGGGAGCGACTCCTACGAGCAGTACTTC
TRBV7-2,many,TRBJ2-7,.,CASSLGGRLGEQYF,TGTGCCAGCAGCTTAGGAGGGAGACTGGGCGAGCAGTACTTC
TRBV14,few,TRBJ2-7,.,CASSQAMSGYSYEQYF,TGTGCCAGCAGCCAAGCGATGTCTGGTTACTCCTACGAGCAGTACTTC
TRBV2,many,TRBJ1-2,.,CASSFSGINYGYTF,TGTGCCAGCAGTTTTTCAGGGATCAACTATGGCTACACCTTC
TRBV7-9,many,TRBJ1-4,.,CASSLWLDPTNEKLFF,TGTGCCAGCAGCTTATGGCTGGACCCAACTAATGAAAAACTGTTTTTT
TRBV7-6,.,TRBJ2-7,.,CAAPGNRYEQYF,TGTGCCGCCCCCGGGAATCGGTACGAGCAGTACTTC
TRBV29-1,.,TRBJ1-1,TRBD1,CSVGQGGLPKNTEAFF,TGCAGCGTTGGACAGGGGGGACTCCCGAAAAACACTGAAGCTTTCTTT
TRBV7-2,.,TRBJ2-7,.,CASSPIPRGGEQYF,TGTGCCAGCAGCCCCATTCCCCGGGGAGGCGAGCAGTACTTC
TRBV3-1,.,TRBJ2-5,TRBD2,CASTSQRGDQETQYF,TGTGCCAGCACGTCCCAGCGGGGGGACCAAGAGACCCAGTACTTC
TRBV5-1,.,TRBJ1-1,.,CASRRGVNTEALF,TGCGCCAGCAGGAGGGGAGTGAACACTGAAGCTCTCTTT